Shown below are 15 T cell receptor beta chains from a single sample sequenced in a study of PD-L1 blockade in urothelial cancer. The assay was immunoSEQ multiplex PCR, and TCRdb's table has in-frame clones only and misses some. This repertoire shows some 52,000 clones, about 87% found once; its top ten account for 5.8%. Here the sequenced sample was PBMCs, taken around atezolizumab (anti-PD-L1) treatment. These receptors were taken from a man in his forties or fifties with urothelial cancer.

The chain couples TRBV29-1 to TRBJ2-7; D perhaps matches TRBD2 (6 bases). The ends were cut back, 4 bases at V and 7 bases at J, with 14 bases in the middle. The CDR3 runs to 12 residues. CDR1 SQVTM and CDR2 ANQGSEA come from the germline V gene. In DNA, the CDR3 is TGCAGCGTTGGGGAGGATCACTCGGAGCAGTACTTC. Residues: CSVGEDHSEQYF.

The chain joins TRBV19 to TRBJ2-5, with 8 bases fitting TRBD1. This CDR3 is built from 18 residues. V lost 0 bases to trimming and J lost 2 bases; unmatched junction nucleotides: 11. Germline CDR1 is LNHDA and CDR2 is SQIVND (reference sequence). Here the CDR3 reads CASSIDSFGTGHQETQYF. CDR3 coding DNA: TGTGCCAGTAGTATAGATTCTTTCGGGACAGGTCATCAAGAGACCCAGTACTTC.

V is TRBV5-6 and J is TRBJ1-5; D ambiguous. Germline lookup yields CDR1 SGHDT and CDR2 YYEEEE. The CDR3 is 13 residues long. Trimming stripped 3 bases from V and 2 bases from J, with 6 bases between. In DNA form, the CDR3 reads TGTGCCAGCAGCTCCTCAGGCAATCAGCCCCAGCATTTT. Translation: CASSSSGNQPQHF.

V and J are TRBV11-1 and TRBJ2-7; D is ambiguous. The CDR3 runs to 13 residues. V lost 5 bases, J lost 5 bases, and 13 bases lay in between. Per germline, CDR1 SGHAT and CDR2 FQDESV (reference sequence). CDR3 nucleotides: TGTGCCAGCAGCCGGATCCCCCGGGACGAGCAGTACTTC. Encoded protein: CASSRIPRDEQYF.

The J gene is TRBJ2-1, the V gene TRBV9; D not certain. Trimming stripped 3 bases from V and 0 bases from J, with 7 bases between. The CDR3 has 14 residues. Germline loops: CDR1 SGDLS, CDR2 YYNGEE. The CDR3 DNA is TGTGCCAGCAGCGCCTATGGCTCCTACAATGAGCAGTTCTTC. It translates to CASSAYGSYNEQFF.

CDR3 sequence: CASSLNINYGYTF. The CDR3 DNA sequence: TGTGCCAGCAGCTTAAACATTAACTATGGCTACACCTTC. The chain couples TRBV7-2 to TRBJ1-2; no clear D. CDR3 length: 13 amino acids. Germline CDR1 reads SGHTA; CDR2 reads FQGNSA. V lost 2 bases and J lost 1, with 5 bases in between.

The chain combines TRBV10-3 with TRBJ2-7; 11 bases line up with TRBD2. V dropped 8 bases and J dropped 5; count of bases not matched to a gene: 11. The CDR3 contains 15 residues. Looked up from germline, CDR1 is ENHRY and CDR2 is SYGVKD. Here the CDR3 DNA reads TGTGCCATCGGGGGCTTAGCGGGAGGGCCCGACGAGCAGTACTTC. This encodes CAIGGLAGGPDEQYF.

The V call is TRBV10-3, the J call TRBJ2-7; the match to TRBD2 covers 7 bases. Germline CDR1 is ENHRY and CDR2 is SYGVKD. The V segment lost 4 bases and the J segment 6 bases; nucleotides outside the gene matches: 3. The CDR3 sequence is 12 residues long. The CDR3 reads CAISGPGGEQYF. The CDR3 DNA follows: TGTGCCATCAGTGGCCCGGGGGGCGAGCAGTACTTC.

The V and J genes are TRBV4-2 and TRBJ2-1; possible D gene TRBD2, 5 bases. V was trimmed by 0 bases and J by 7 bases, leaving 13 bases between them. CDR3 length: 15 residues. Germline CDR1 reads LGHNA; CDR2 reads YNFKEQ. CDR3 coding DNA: TGTGCCAGCAGCCAAGATCTGGGGAGTAGAAATGAGCAGTTCTTC. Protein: CASSQDLGSRNEQFF.

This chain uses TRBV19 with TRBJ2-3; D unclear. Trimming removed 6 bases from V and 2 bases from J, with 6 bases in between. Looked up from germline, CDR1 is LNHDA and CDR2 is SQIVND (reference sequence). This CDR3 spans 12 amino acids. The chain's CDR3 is CASSLLTDTQYF. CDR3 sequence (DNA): TGTGCCAGTAGCCTACTCACAGATACGCAGTATTTT.

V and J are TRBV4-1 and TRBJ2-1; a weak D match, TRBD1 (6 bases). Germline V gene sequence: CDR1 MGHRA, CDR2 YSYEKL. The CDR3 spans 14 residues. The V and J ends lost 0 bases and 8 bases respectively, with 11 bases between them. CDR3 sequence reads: CASSQEDSLDEQFF. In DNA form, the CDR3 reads TGCGCCAGCAGCCAAGAGGACAGTCTCGATGAGCAGTTCTTC.

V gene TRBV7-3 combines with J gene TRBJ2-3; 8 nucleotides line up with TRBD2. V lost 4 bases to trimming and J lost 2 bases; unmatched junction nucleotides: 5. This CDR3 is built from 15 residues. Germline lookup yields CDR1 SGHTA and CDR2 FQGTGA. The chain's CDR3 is CASSSSGGYTDTQYF. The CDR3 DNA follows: TGTGCCAGCAGCTCCTCGGGGGGGTACACAGATACGCAGTATTTT.

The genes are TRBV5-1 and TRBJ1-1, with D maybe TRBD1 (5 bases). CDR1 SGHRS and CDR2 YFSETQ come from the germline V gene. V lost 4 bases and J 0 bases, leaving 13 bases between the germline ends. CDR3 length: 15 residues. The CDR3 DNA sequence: TGCGCCAGCAGCACAAGACCAGGGCTGAACACTGAAGCTTTCTTT. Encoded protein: CASSTRPGLNTEAFF.

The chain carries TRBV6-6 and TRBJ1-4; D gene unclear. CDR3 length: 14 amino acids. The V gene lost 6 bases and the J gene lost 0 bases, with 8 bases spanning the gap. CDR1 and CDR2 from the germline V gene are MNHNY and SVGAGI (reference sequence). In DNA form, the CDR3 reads TGTGCCAGCAGCCCCTATGCAACTAATGAAAAACTGTTTTTT. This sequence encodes CASSPYATNEKLFF.

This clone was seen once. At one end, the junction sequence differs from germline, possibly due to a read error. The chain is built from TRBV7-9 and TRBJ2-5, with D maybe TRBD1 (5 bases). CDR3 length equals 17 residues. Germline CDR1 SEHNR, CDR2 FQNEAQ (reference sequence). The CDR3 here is CASSLRQTSGNQEAQYF. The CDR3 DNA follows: TGTGCCAGCAGCTTGAGACAGACCTCTGGTAACCAAGAGGCCCAGTACTTC.